This T cell receptor beta chain derives from a study of shared clonotypes between healthy human individuals. Assay: immunoSEQ multiplex PCR; the TCRdb copy retains only in-frame clones and omits some. The profile shows some 1,400,000 clones, around 97% of them singletons. This clone has a single count. As yet, its antigen is unknown. Broader study findings: Sharing across four donors was seen in roughly 5.2% of naive CD4 clonotypes.

The TCR was taken from a man younger than 45 in good health. Sequenced sample: naive CD4+ T cells sorted from blood. Subset in this sample: CD45RA+ positively selected.

CDR3 protein: CASSQTGVAGLSEETQYF. The CDR3 nucleotides read TGCGCCAGCAGCCAAACGGGGGTAGCGGGGTTATCGGAAGAGACCCAGTACTTC. The chain carries TRBV4-3 and TRBJ2-5, with TRBD2 matching over 8 bases. The CDR3 extends over 18 amino acids. Germline values: CDR1 LGHNA, CDR2 YSLEER. The V and J ends lost 2 bases and 3 bases, in that order; junction bases with no gene match: 14.